A selection of T cell receptor beta chains follows, all from one sample in a study of blood T cell repertoires in COVID-19. The protocol was immunoSEQ multiplex PCR, while the TCRdb copy is restricted to in-frame clones and leaves out a portion. The sample consists of roughly 50,000 clones, over 75% of them appearing once. Sequenced material: peripheral blood. These receptors came from a human donor in a cohort sampled during active COVID-19. CDR3s include the opening cysteine and the closing phenylalanine or tryptophan. The D gene is left open where the match is weak. Rows give clone size only sometimes, using once, few, many, or a class for an expanded clone.

d_call j_call v_call clone_size cdr3_aa cdr3_nt
TRBD2 TRBJ2-7 TRBV10-2 . CASSVPSGTYEQYF TGCGCCAGCAGTGTCCCTAGCGGGACCTACGAGCAGTACTTC
. TRBJ2-1 TRBV27 . CASSSTGGEQFF TGTGCCAGCAGTTCTACCGGGGGTGAGCAGTTCTTC
. TRBJ1-5 TRBV2 . CASSDHSNQPQHF TGTGCCAGCAGTGACCATAGCAATCAGCCCCAGCATTTT
. TRBJ2-3 TRBV20-1 . CSASTGGSSTDTQYF TGCAGTGCTAGTACCGGCGGGTCTAGCACAGATACGCAGTATTTT
TRBD2 TRBJ2-5 TRBV11-2 . CASSLVGTSGGETQYF TGTGCCAGCAGCTTAGTAGGGACTAGTGGCGGGGAGACCCAGTACTTC
. TRBJ2-1 TRBV2 few CASSRAGYSSYNEQFF TGTGCCAGCAGTCGTGCGGGATATAGCTCCTACAATGAGCAGTTCTTC
. TRBJ2-1 TRBV27 few CASSLLPYSSYNEQFF TGTGCCAGCAGTTTGCTCCCTTACAGCTCCTACAATGAGCAGTTCTTC
TRBD2 TRBJ2-2 TRBV29-1 . CSVEVAGGPTGELFF TGCAGCGTTGAAGTAGCGGGAGGGCCGACCGGGGAGCTGTTTTTT
TRBD2 TRBJ2-7 TRBV29-1 . CSVLTGGGFYEQYF TGCAGCGTTCTTACGGGAGGAGGGTTCTACGAGCAGTACTTC
. TRBJ1-4 TRBV6-5 . CASSYWTGHPNEKLFF TGTGCCAGCAGTTACTGGACGGGACACCCAAATGAAAAACTGTTTTTT
. TRBJ2-5 TRBV10-1 . CASSARPGEGTQYF TGCGCCAGCAGCGCGAGGCCAGGGGAGGGGACCCAGTACTTC
. TRBJ2-1 TRBV10-1 . CASSESGSPSYNEQFF TGCGCCAGCAGTGAGTCGGGTAGCCCCTCCTACAATGAGCAGTTCTTC
TRBD1 TRBJ1-5 TRBV4-1 . CASSSTGGDKPQHF TGCGCCAGCAGCTCTACAGGGGGTGATAAGCCCCAGCATTTT
TRBD1 TRBJ2-2 TRBV5-1 . CASRSITGGGELFF TGCGCCAGCAGATCCATCACAGGGGGCGGGGAGCTGTTTTTT
TRBD2 TRBJ2-1 TRBV28 . CASNSGRAGNEQFF TGTGCCAGCAATAGCGGGAGGGCCGGGAATGAGCAGTTCTTC
TRBD2 TRBJ2-3 TRBV5-1 . CASTGGASGRIADTQYF TGCGCCAGCACGGGTGGTGCTAGCGGACGGATCGCGGATACGCAGTATTTT
. TRBJ2-7 TRBV28 . CASSFFSRGWNEQYF TGTGCCAGCAGTTTTTTCTCCCGGGGATGGAACGAGCAGTACTTC
. TRBJ2-7 TRBV18 . CASSPLGAGYEQYF TGTGCCAGCTCACCACTGGGCGCCGGCTACGAGCAGTACTTC
TRBD1 TRBJ2-2 TRBV3-1/TRBV3-2 . CASSPVRGTGAPGSNTGELFF TGTGCCAGCAGCCCTGTCCGCGGGACAGGGGCGCCCGGGTCGAACACCGGGGAGCTGTTTTTT
. TRBJ1-6 TRBV6-1 . CASSEALQGGSYNSPLHF TGTGCCAGCAGTGAAGCGCTTCAGGGTGGGTCCTATAATTCACCCCTCCACTTT
. TRBJ2-6 TRBV27 . CASRPRRISGANVLTF TGTGCCAGCAGGCCAAGGAGGATCTCTGGGGCCAACGTCCTGACTTTC
. TRBJ2-7 TRBV24-1 . CATSDHYEQYF TGTGCCACCAGTGATCACTACGAGCAGTACTTC
TRBD2 TRBJ2-1 TRBV19 . CASSRDYPTQRQFF TGTGCCAGTAGTCGGGACTACCCCACCCAAAGGCAGTTCTTC
. TRBJ2-5 TRBV5-5 . CASSLLGNGQETQYF TGTGCCAGCAGCTTACTCGGGAACGGGCAAGAGACCCAGTACTTC
. TRBJ2-7 TRBV6-1 once CASSEVYYSYEQYF TGTGCCAGCAGTGAAGTCTACTACTCCTACGAGCAGTACTTC
TRBD2 TRBJ2-1 TRBV27 few CASSFDVAGGKNNEQFF TGTGCCAGCAGTTTCGACGTAGCGGGAGGGAAAAACAATGAGCAGTTCTTC
. TRBJ1-1 TRBV28 . CASSLPPAGDPYRTTAFF TGTGCCAGCAGTTTACCCCCGGCAGGGGACCCCTATCGTACGACAGCTTTCTTT
TRBD1 TRBJ1-2 TRBV5-1 . CASSPDRGAGGYTF TGCGCCAGCAGCCCGGACAGGGGCGCGGGTGGCTACACCTTC
. TRBJ2-2 TRBV14 . CASSHASRELFF TGTGCCAGCAGCCACGCGTCTAGGGAGCTGTTTTTT
TRBD2 TRBJ2-7 TRBV18 . CASSPPGHLRIAGNHEQYF TGTGCCAGCTCACCACCGGGGCATCTGAGGATAGCGGGAAATCACGAGCAGTACTTC
TRBD1 TRBJ2-5 TRBV9 . CASSVEDRGSVETQYF TGTGCCAGCAGCGTAGAAGACAGGGGATCAGTTGAGACCCAGTACTTC
TRBD1 TRBJ1-2 TRBV3-1/TRBV3-2 . CASSQGLQGGYGYTF TGTGCCAGCAGCCAAGGATTACAGGGGGGATACGGCTACACCTTC
TRBD1 TRBJ1-3 TRBV4-1 . CASSQARLTGLISGNTIYF TGCGCCAGCAGCCAGGCCCGGTTGACAGGGCTCATCTCTGGAAACACCATATATTTT
TRBD1 TRBJ2-6 TRBV6-6 . CASSLLPGQGYSGANVLTF TGTGCCAGCAGTCTTCTCCCCGGACAGGGCTACTCTGGGGCCAACGTCCTGACTTTC
TRBD1 TRBJ2-7 TRBV9 . CASSAGTAYEQYF TGTGCCAGCAGCGCCGGGACAGCCTACGAGCAGTACTTC
TRBD1 TRBJ1-1 TRBV12-3/TRBV12-4 medium-sized CASSGTGDFEAFF TGTGCCAGCAGCGGGACAGGGGACTTTGAAGCTTTCTTT
. TRBJ1-6 TRBV5-1 . CASSLQTGPNSPLHF TGCGCCAGCAGCTTACAGACAGGTCCTAATTCACCCCTCCACTTT
TRBD1 TRBJ1-2 TRBV28 once CASSPPPGTGGDGYTF TGTGCCAGCAGTCCACCCCCCGGGACAGGGGGCGATGGCTACACCTTC
. TRBJ1-5 TRBV7-2 . CASSSQGSQPQHF TGTGCCAGCAGCTCGCAGGGGTCTCAGCCCCAGCATTTT
. TRBJ2-5 TRBV9 few CASSVGPMYQETQYF TGTGCCAGCAGCGTGGGCCCGATGTACCAAGAGACCCAGTACTTC
. TRBJ2-3 TRBV9 . CASSVLAEGGRADTQYF TGTGCCAGCAGCGTACTAGCGGAGGGGGGCAGGGCAGATACGCAGTATTTT
. TRBJ2-7 TRBV9 . CASSSAGTRGEQYF TGTGCCAGCAGCTCAGCCGGGACTCGAGGCGAGCAGTACTTC
. TRBJ2-7 TRBV5-8 . CASSPDNSFYEQYF TGTGCCAGCAGCCCGGATAATAGCTTCTACGAGCAGTACTTC
TRBD2 TRBJ2-3 TRBV30 . CAWRFGGDTQYF TGTGCCTGGAGATTCGGGGGGGATACGCAGTATTTT
. TRBJ2-7 TRBV28 . CASSLLTVAPNGEQYF TGTGCCAGCAGTTTGTTGACAGTGGCCCCCAATGGGGAGCAGTACTTC
. TRBJ1-4 TRBV6-5 . CASRGQVGEKLFF TGTGCCAGCAGGGGCCAGGTCGGTGAAAAACTGTTTTTT
. TRBJ1-2 TRBV7-9 . CASSLDPGQRYGYTF TGTGCCAGCAGCTTAGACCCAGGGCAGCGCTATGGCTACACCTTC
TRBD1 TRBJ1-2 TRBV28 once CASRSGQGANGYTF TGTGCCAGCAGATCCGGACAGGGGGCCAATGGCTACACCTTC
. TRBJ2-5 TRBV27 once CASSLSQGSETQYF TGTGCCAGCAGTTTATCCCAGGGTTCAGAGACCCAGTACTTC
TRBD1 TRBJ1-1 TRBV2 . CASRLTGEGTEAFF TGTGCCAGCAGGCTGACAGGGGAGGGAACTGAAGCTTTCTTT
. TRBJ2-7 TRBV9 . CASSVSGAALDEQYF TGTGCCAGCAGCGTGTCTGGGGCTGCATTGGACGAGCAGTACTTC
. TRBJ2-2 TRBV27 . CASSRSRRTGELFF TGTGCCAGCAGTCGATCCCGGAGGACCGGGGAGCTGTTTTTT